This T cell receptor beta chain was sequenced in a study of blood T cell repertoires in COVID-19. Looking at the study overall: Sources were T cells, B-cell-depleted T cells, or PBMCs; the material itself was cDNA or gDNA.

Some clones are missing from TCRdb's copy, which holds only in-frame ones; the method was immunoSEQ multiplex PCR. The data contain some 400,000 clones, 80% to 95% of them singletons. Adults between roughly 18 and 95 years of age took part from about two dozen US areas. Trimming cost V 1 base and J 0 bases, with 10 bases left between them. Germline CDR1 is SGDLS and CDR2 is YYNGEE. This CDR3 comprises 15 residues. The V and J genes are TRBV9 and TRBJ1-1; D unclear. Sequenced input: PBMCs or T cells enriched from blood (not recorded which). This receptor was obtained from a woman aged 40 to 50 who had been exposed to COVID-19. The CDR3 DNA is TGTGCCAGCAGCGTATCAACTATCATGAACACTGAAGCTTTCTTT. Translated, it gives CASSVSTIMNTEAFF.